This entry is about one T cell receptor beta chain. The antigen it recognizes is unknown. Per-base qualities were not stored, and no clone one base away is much larger. The immunoSEQ Assay, a bias-controlled multiplex PCR, was used to amplify TCRbeta CDR3 regions from genomic DNA. On the study's bioinformatics: The number of nucleated cells in each sample was estimated by amplification of reference gene primers within the assay. To quantify the absolute abundance of each unique TCRbeta CDR3 rearrangement, sequence reads were collapsed and filtered. Productive Simpson clonality was computed per sample as the square root of Simpson's diversity index over productive rearrangements. Sourced from immuneACCESS, this table was stored by TCRdb with only in-frame sequences that have V and J called. A share of the clones is absent; for the studies checked, an unresolved V gene accounts for under half, and the remainder has no known explanation. Clonal size and the V and J genes are those of that table, whereas D and trimming came from the DNA. The sample table lists about 170,000 clones, roughly 82% of them with a count of one. The ten largest make up 8.4% of the sample.

This sample stems from a study of blood T cell repertoires in COVID-19 (dated by TCRdb to 2020 to 2021). The study in broad terms: The collaborator samples originated in the United States, Italy and Spain and spanned the acute and convalescent phases of COVID-19. Samples came from the ongoing ImmuneRACE study (first 160 participants) plus 1,254 subjects from 6 global collaborators. The repertoires were released in a freely available public database meant as a resource for research on the immune response to SARS-CoV-2. Where available, HLA class I and class II types were obtained from metadata supplied by the sample provider rather than from assay-based typing. Deeply sampled blood TCRbeta repertoires from subjects exposed to, actively infected with, or recovered from COVID-19 were included in the dataset. A de-identified subject ID, COVID-19 status, age in years and sex were almost always included in the sample metadata. The prospective study material was composed of cDNA or gDNA derived from T cells, B-cell-depleted T cells, or PBMCs.

Collaborating institutions collected whole blood in K2EDTA tubes following their own protocols. For TCRbeta analysis, collaborator samples were shipped as frozen whole blood, as isolated PBMCs, or as DNA extracted from either sample type. The research as a whole found: The quantity of clinical and demographic metadata differed by source and by participant and was supplied without curation.

Sequenced input: peripheral blood. The TCR comes from a woman in her 70s with acute or convalescent COVID-19.

The DNA is as follows: TGTGCCAGCAGCTTTAGCGGCCTCTTGGAAAATGAGCAGTTCTTC. Translated, it reads CASSFSGLLENEQFF. The V and J genes are TRBV11-2 and TRBJ2-1, with TRBD2 as a weak D call on 6 bases. There are 15 amino acids in the CDR3, from cysteine to phenylalanine inclusive. Left in the record is the CDR3 DNA by itself, 45 bases read in frame from the first base. At the junction V is shortened by 3 bases and J by 7 bases, with 16 bases in between. According to the germline V gene, CDR1 reads SGHAT and CDR2 reads FQNNGV.